The T cell receptor beta chain described here comes from a study of regulatory T cells in long-lasting Graves disease. As for the study in general: Persistent Graves' disease meant over 5 years of antithyroid drugs with positive TSH receptor antibodies.

The CDR3 runs to 16 residues. V was clipped by 1 base and J by 4 bases; unmatched bases: 5. Per germline, CDR1 WSHSY and CDR2 SAAADI. Both iRepertoire HTBI primers and Arm-PCR of CDR3 regions were used to build the TCR beta libraries. In TCRdb, the multiplex PCR reads were re-called with MiXCR into one record per CDR3 protein. The sample lists approximately 470,000 distinct CDR3 sequences, less than 25% occurring once. Concerning this clonotype: Its antigen remains unidentified.

Noted time point: persistent/refractory GD, antithyroid drugs over 5 years with positive TRAb. With RNA extracted from PBMCs as input, the TCR library was made. Study findings and constraints: The small sample size may have reduced accuracy.

This TCR was recovered from a female donor with Graves disease. The V call is TRBV10-2, the J call TRBJ2-5; 11 nucleotides align to TRBD2. The sample was peripheral blood mononuclear cells (PBMCs), taken when the disease was refractory, from a patient treated with antithyroid drugs. The CDR3 nucleotides are TGCGCCAGCAGTGAGTTTCTAGCGGGAGGAGGAGAGACCCAGTACTTC. Protein sequence: CASSEFLAGGGETQYF.